The entry below gives a single TCR beta chain sequence along with its context. What it recognizes is unknown. The V gene's germline CDR1 is SGHNT and CDR2 YENEEA. V was pared by 1 base and J by 6 bases, with 15 bases between. The CDR3 extends over 15 amino acids. The record originates from a study of OX40 agonist ivuxolimab in advanced cancers. Study-wide context: Patients were treated with ivuxolimab, an agonistic anti-OX40 (CD134) antibody. Participants averaged roughly 57 years of age (range roughly 20 to 90) and were over 75% male. The study reported partial responses in three patients: one hepatocellular carcinoma, two cutaneous melanoma.

Study-level points and caveats: Clonal expansion was among the lowest in partial responders at 0.1-3.0 mg/kg, especially CD8+.

This table comes from immunoSEQ multiplex PCR, and its TCRdb copy is limited to in-frame clones, with some not included. Of about 50,000 clones in the sample, about 88% were seen once. The chain employs TRBV11-3 and TRBJ2-5; D possibly corresponds to TRBD1 (5 bases). The starting material was CD4+ or CD8+ T cells sorted from blood, obtained in a trial of the OX40 agonist ivuxolimab. The receptor was isolated from an adult with an advanced solid tumor such as melanoma, head and neck, liver or kidney cancer. The CDR3 is CASSLGGRVMKTQYF. The CDR3 DNA reads as TGTGCCAGCAGCTTAGGAGGCAGGGTGATGAAGACCCAGTACTTC.